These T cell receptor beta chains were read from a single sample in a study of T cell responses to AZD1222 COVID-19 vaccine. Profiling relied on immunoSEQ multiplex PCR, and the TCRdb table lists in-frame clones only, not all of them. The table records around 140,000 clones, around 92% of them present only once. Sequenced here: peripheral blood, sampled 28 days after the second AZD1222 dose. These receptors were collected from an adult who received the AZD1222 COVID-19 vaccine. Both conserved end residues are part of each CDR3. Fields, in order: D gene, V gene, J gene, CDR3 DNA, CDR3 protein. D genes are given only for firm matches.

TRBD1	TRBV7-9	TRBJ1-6	TGTGCCAGCAGCTTGGGACAGCTTTATAATTCACCCCTCCACTTT	CASSLGQLYNSPLHF
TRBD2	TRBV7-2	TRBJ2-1	TGTGCCAGCACCTTGTGGACTAGCGGTACCCATGAGCAGTTCTTC	CASTLWTSGTHEQFF
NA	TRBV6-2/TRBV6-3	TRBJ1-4	TGTGCCAGCAGTTACTCGACTGGGGTTGGGGATCGTACTAATGAAAAACTGTTTTTT	CASSYSTGVGDRTNEKLFF
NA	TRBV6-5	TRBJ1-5	TGTGCCAGCAGTTACTCGGCCCCAGGAAATCAGCCCCAGCATTTT	CASSYSAPGNQPQHF
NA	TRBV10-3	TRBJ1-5	TGTGCCATCAGTGGGGGAAACAATCAGCCCCAGCATTTT	CAISGGNNQPQHF
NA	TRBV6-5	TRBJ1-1	TGTGCCAGCATGCGACAGCGGCACAACACTGAAGCTTTCTTT	CASMRQRHNTEAFF
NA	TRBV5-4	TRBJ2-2	TGTGCCAGCAGCTGGTTGGGGCAGGGAGTCAACACCGGGGAGCTGTTTTTT	CASSWLGQGVNTGELFF
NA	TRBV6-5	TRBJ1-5	TGTGCCAGCAGTTCGAGATTTAATCAGCCCCAGCATTTT	CASSSRFNQPQHF
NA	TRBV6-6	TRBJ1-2	TGTGCCAGCAGTTCCCCCCCCGCGGGGTCCTATGGCTACACCTTC	CASSSPPAGSYGYTF
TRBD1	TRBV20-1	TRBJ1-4	TGCAGTGCTAGTCGGGCCCGACAGGGTGGCGAAAAACTGTTTTTT	CSASRARQGGEKLFF
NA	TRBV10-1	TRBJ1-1	TGCGCCAGCAGAGCTCAAGGGGCTGCTGAAGCTTTCTTT	CASRAQGAAEAFF
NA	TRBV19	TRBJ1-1	TGTGCCAGTAGTATCAACGGGGACGACACTGAAGCTTTCTTT	CASSINGDDTEAFF
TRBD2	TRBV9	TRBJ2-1	TGTGCCAGCGAAGCGGGAGGGGGCGATGAGCAGTTCTTC	CASEAGGGDEQFF
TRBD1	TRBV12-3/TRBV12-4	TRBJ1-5	TGTGCCAGCAGCAGACAGGGAGATCAGCCCCAGCATTTT	CASSRQGDQPQHF
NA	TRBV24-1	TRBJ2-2	TGTGCCACCAGTGATCCGGACTACCTCACCGGGGAGCTGTTTTTT	CATSDPDYLTGELFF
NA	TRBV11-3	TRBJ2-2	TGTGCCAGCAGCTTAGTGGTAAACACCGGGGAGCTGTTTTTT	CASSLVVNTGELFF
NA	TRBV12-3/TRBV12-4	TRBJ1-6	TGTGCCAGCAGCGGCTCCTATAATTCACCCCTCCACTTT	CASSGSYNSPLHF
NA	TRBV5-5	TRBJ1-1	TGTGCCAGCAGCCTGACAGGCTCCGGGGGAACTGAAGCTTTCTTT	CASSLTGSGGTEAFF
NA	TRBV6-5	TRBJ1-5	TGTGCCAGCGGATGGACCGGTGATAGCAATCAGCCCCAGCATTTT	CASGWTGDSNQPQHF
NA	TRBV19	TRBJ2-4	TGTGCCAGTAGTGGCCAGGTGATGGAGAACCTAGCCAAAAACATTCAGTACTTC	CASSGQVMENLAKNIQYF
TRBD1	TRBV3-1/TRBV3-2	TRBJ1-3	TGTGCCAGCAGCCATCCCGCAGGGGGCATATATTTT	CASSHPAGGIYF
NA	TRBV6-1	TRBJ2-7	TGTGCCAGCAGTGAACCCGTTGCCTCCGGGACGGCACCTTACGAGCAGTACTTC	CASSEPVASGTAPYEQYF